This T cell receptor (beta chain) came from a study of identical twins. Overall study findings and caveats: Abundant cord blood beta clonotypes carried fewer insertions; memory repertoires showed none.

Concerning this clonotype: The antigen is not known.

The V gene's germline CDR1 is MNHNS and CDR2 SASEGT. This CDR3 contains 15 residues. Trimming cost V 5 bases and J 3 bases, with 16 bases left between them. MiXCR was run by TCRdb on the 5' RACE reads, yielding one entry per CDR3 protein. Of hundreds of thousands of distinct CDR3 sequences in the sample, roughly 20% were seen once. These data also featured in a second study, about T cells expressing NK-cell markers. As reported in that work: The authors derived TCR beta repertoires from sorted CD3+CD56+NKG2C+, CD3+CD56+NKG2C- and CD3+CD56-NKG2C+ T cells. Within the sequenced cohort of eight donors, seven exhibited HCMV seropositivity and one was seronegative.

This chain uses TRBV6-1 with TRBJ1-2; the D gene is possibly TRBD1 (5 bases). Sequencing was performed on PBMCs. The TCR was taken from a woman between 18 and 30 years old in good health. The CDR3 nucleotides read TGTGCCAGCAGTCAGAGAGGGGCTCTCCACTATGGCTACACCTTC. Its protein is CASSQRGALHYGYTF.